Sequencing of this T cell receptor beta chain was carried out in a study of cytomegalovirus exposure and HLA in healthy donors listed by TCRdb under 2017. Study-level background: An earlier analysis of some 550 of the donors reported roughly 270 Gb of sequence data and 120 million or so unique TCR beta sequences from some 180 million T cells. An early release covering roughly 640 HLA-typed donors comprised approximately 290 gigabases of sequencing data and tens of millions of unique TCR sequences. Of the 350 to 450 genotyped donors, roughly 76% were placed in the genetic ancestry cluster associated with self-reported Caucasian donors. The study was designed to test whether signatures of past pathogen exposure could be identified by cataloging public T cell receptors. The study used immunosequencing to profile the T cell repertoires of 670 or so subjects and linked those repertoires to cytomegalovirus serostatus. Besides the first cohort of around 670 subjects, a separate validation cohort made up of over 100 different subjects was used. High-throughput TCR immunosequencing, statistical association of individual TCRs with disease status, and machine learning were combined to predict cytomegalovirus infection status. A later analysis re-analyzed previously published TCR beta repertoires from 500 to 700 donors and added high-resolution HLA genotyping to study TCR occurrence patterns. The later analysis used no new phenotypic data to find candidate immune exposures, relying instead on TCR beta sequences and their occurrence across donors. In an earlier analysis of 587 of the donors, high-throughput TCR beta sequencing was used to judge whether each TCR beta V gene segment behaved as functional or pseudogenic. Alongside the repertoire data, information on donor age, sex, ethnicity and CMV serostatus was compiled. A later genetic analysis took genome-wide SNP genotypes for about 55% of the 666 donors and used that subset as a discovery cohort. Every repertoire in the discovery cohort had been generated on one and the same sequencing platform. Class I and class II HLA loci were covered by the typing at four-digit resolution. Typing coverage varied by locus: roughly 620-630 donors for A, B, C, DRB1 and DQB1; approximately 500 for DQA1; around 610 for DPA1; 450 to 480 for DPB1. Roughly five DR-DQ haplotypes were treated as single units for association and clustering because of strong linkage in the cohort. Among 398 genotyped donors of the cohort, an average of approximately 240,000 unique TCR beta nucleotide sequences were sequenced per donor, roughly 18% of them non-productive. Summary of the overall study and its limitations: In a later analysis, HLA-associated TCR beta chains were found to be more clonally expanded and to have lower generation probabilities than equally common non-associated chains. Cytomegalovirus status was reported to be diagnosed by the classifier with high specificity and sensitivity in both the original and validation cohorts. An association between a missense DCLRE1C variant and V-gene and J-gene trimming of TCR beta chains was found in a later genetic analysis and replicated in an independent cohort. In the study, roughly 160 TCR beta chains were listed as associated with cytomegalovirus. Most TCR sequences were observed very rarely across donors, whereas some public TCRs were present in many individuals. Because HLA typing was unavailable for some donors at each locus, only the typed subset was used in association tests. For the cohort, immune exposure information was limited to CMV serostatus. The cohort was sequenced for TCR beta chains only, and without alpha or paired-chain data the features that could be detected were limited. In vitro tests confirmed that three of the cytomegalovirus-associated TCR beta chains recognize cytomegalovirus antigens. The authors suggested that the approach could potentially be generalized to other disease states and immunological phenotypes. Linkage disequilibrium might explain the correlated functional status among segregating V segments, but an unknown experimental factor could not be ruled out. The presence/absence analyses assumed that sequencing depth was roughly uniform across donors, and that assumption may not be true. The 87-base-pair reads could not distinguish some IMGT-functional V segments, including TRBV6-2 and TRBV6-3, so those segments were excluded. Most CMV-associated TCR beta chains appeared to be HLA-restricted in a later analysis, and the HLA associations seemed to be driven largely by CMV exposure. A further reported finding was that TCR beta sequences accurately predicted the HLA-A and HLA-B alleles for most subjects in the first cohort. The earlier analysis of a few hundred of the donors excluded roughly 17 rarely observed V segments, including chromosome 9 orphons, because counts were too low. According to a later genetic analysis, donors in an Asian-associated ancestry cluster had fewer N-insertions in productive TCRs than the approximately 700-donor mean. Assigning TCR associations to individual alleles was difficult when HLA alleles, especially DR and DQ, strongly co-occurred. According to a later analysis, parvovirus B19, influenza, CMV and Epstein-Barr virus appeared linked to several top co-occurrence clusters. According to a later analysis, TCR association rates differed among HLA loci, with DRB1 alleles showing the most associated TCRs and HLA-C alleles showing the fewest. Specific HLA alleles were associated with 16,951 TCR beta sequences at a false discovery rate of 0.05 in a later analysis. A cluster of highly shared sequence variants was judged likely to represent a technical artifact of the sequencing pipeline. An earlier analysis of roughly 570 of the donors showed that most TCR beta V segments appeared in productive rearrangements either about 90% or about 30% of the time, which broadly matched IMGT annotations.

Looking up the germline V gene yields CDR1 SNHLY and CDR2 FYNNEI. The CDR3 contains 15 residues when both ends are counted. Only the CDR3 part of the read is kept: 45 bases, read in frame from the first base. V has 6 bases trimmed and J has 2 bases trimmed; junction bases matching no gene number 8. With regard to this clone: Its antigen is currently not known. A read error is likely, as this CDR3 ends without the conserved phenylalanine or tryptophan.

The cohort comprised several hundred healthy bone marrow donors. At the time of sampling, all cohort members were nominally healthy, though unrecorded immune exposures were likely present. The donor tested CMV seropositive, placing the donor among the 250 to 350 seropositive members of the cohort. Every donor gave a peripheral blood sample, and the peripheral blood mononuclear cells from that sample were used for TCR beta sequencing. Genomic DNA was extracted from the blood cell samples with the Qiagen DNeasy Blood Extraction Kit. Library creation used the immunoSEQ multiplex PCR assay. The multiplex PCR relied on a mix of 60 forward primers for TCR Vbeta segments and 13 reverse primers for TCR Jbeta segments. The CDR3 region of rearranged TCR beta genes was amplified from genomic DNA with a multiplex PCR assay. Amplified TCR beta libraries were sequenced as 87-base-pair reads on the Illumina HiSeq System. The original pipeline was this. Across the 600 to 700 repertoires, a later analysis counted tens of millions of unique TCR beta chains, some 11 million of which were shared by at least two donors. Raw reads were error-corrected and collapsed into unique sequences with a nearest-neighbor algorithm that merged closely related sequences to remove PCR and sequencing errors. Alignment of CDR3 sequences to IMGT reference sequences was used to assign V, D and J gene segments. Each retained sequence needed at least a six-nucleotide match to both a V gene segment and a J gene segment. A rearrangement was called productive if the CDR3 had no stop codons and remained in frame with V and J, and every other rearrangement was called non-productive. CDR3 was defined by IMGT convention, running from the second conserved V-encoded cysteine to the conserved J-encoded phenylalanine. The earlier analysis of some 550 of the donors excluded any sequence lacking an unambiguous match to a single V gene segment. An earlier analysis of a few hundred of the donors called V segments functional above 56.7% productive rearrangements and segregating when the between-donor standard deviation exceeded 5%. To diagnose cytomegalovirus status from the catalog of TCR beta chain sequences, a statistical classification framework was built. V and J gene assignment, in a later analysis, came from comparing TCR nucleotide sequences with IMGT/GENE-DB human TR gene sequences. The TCRdist pipeline was used in a later analysis to assign CDR3 sequences and most-parsimonious VDJ recombination scenarios. A later analysis defined each TCR beta chain by its CDR3 amino acid sequence plus V-gene family, and excluded reads lacking a unique V-gene family. To address suspected cross-contamination and a sequencing artifact, a later analysis removed approximately 600 highly shared, low-generation-probability nucleotide sequences. A later analysis calculated a clonal expansion index for each public chain from normalized within-repertoire ranks of inferred template counts. In a later analysis, generation probabilities were computed with a VDJ recombination model fitted to out-of-frame rearrangements, and the resulting probabilities were checked against IGoR. In a later analysis, TCR-TCR, TCR-HLA and TCR-CMV co-occurrence was scored with hypergeometric tests, and a repertoire-size bias correction was applied to TCR pairs. A later analysis estimated false discovery rates by permuting HLA or CMV assignments 20 times. A later analysis grouped co-occurring TCRs with DBSCAN, adding TCRdist sequence similarity when clustering within HLA-allele-positive subsets. For co-occurrence clustering, repertoires with fewer than 30,000 or more than 120,000 public chains were excluded, along with five or six repertoires with anomalous nucleotide sharing. TCRdb took over this immuneACCESS table, retaining in-frame rearrangements with V and J assigned. Such tables are incomplete; in checked studies, under half of the missing clones stem from an unresolved V gene, and the remainder is unexplained. From that table come the V and J calls and clone size; the DNA was used to work out D and trimming. Counted in this sample were about 100,000 clones; about four fifths of them appeared once. The ten largest clones represent around 14% of the sample.

The sequenced sample consisted of PBMCs. The chain links TRBV2 with TRBJ2-7, with 9 bases in between that match TRBD1. This clonotype was obtained from an older woman in good health and CMV-seropositive. The nucleotide sequence is given as TGTGCCAGCAGCGTGGGCGGGACAGGGACCTACGAGCAGTACCTC. The encoded protein is CASSVGGTGTYEQYL.